Listed here is a single TCR beta chain. This sample stems from a study of blood T cell repertoires in COVID-19. Background on the study: T cells, B-cell-depleted T cells, or PBMCs provided the cDNA or gDNA that served as material.

TCRdb's copy holds only in-frame clones and misses some; the assay was immunoSEQ multiplex PCR. The sample includes 200,000 to 250,000 clones, approximately 84% of them seen just once. From germline, CDR1 is SEHNR and CDR2 FQNEAQ (reference sequence). The CDR3 has 17 residues. Trimming shortened V by 0 bases and J by 0 bases, and 14 bases separated the two germline ends. The sequence came from a woman aged 25 to 39 who had recovered from COVID-19. The chain carries TRBV7-9 and TRBJ1-1; D gene ambiguous. Sequencing was performed on peripheral blood. Written as DNA, the CDR3 is TGTGCCAGCAGCTTAGCGGGCGGACTCACTGTGAACACTGAAGCTTTCTTT. The encoded protein is CASSLAGGLTVNTEAFF.